The next 7 T cell receptor beta chains were all read from a single sample in a study of blood T cell repertoires in COVID-19. Produced via immunoSEQ multiplex PCR; TCRdb's table is partial and in-frame only. Here the sample spans 150,000 or so clones, around 88% being singletons. Sequences were obtained from peripheral blood. Receptors originate from a man aged 50-60 years with acute or convalescent COVID-19.

The J gene is TRBJ1-1, the V gene TRBV5-4; D remains ambiguous. The germline gives CDR1 SGHNT, CDR2 YYREEE (reference sequence). There are 15 residues in the CDR3. V gave up 0 bases and J gave up 0 bases, with 9 bases separating them. This CDR3 is CASSLVGGLNTEAFF. Here the CDR3 DNA reads TGTGCCAGCAGCTTGGTTGGCGGATTGAACACTGAAGCTTTCTTT. Filled out from reference TRBV5-4 and TRBJ1-1, the complete variable domain reads ETGVTQSPTHLIKTRGQQVTLRCSSQSGHNTVSWYQQALGQGPQFIFQYYREEENGRGNFPPRFSGLQFPNYSSELNVNALELDDSALYLCASSLVGGLNTEAFFGQGTRLTVV.

Worth noting for this clone: The germline gene is not matched at one end of the junction; a read error may be the cause. The chain employs TRBV28 and TRBJ2-7; 9 bases agree with TRBD1. Germline CDR1 reads MDHEN; CDR2 reads SYDVKM. This CDR3 has 14 amino acids. This chain's CDR3 is CASRPRTGAYGQYF. The CDR3 DNA reads as TGTGCCAGCAGGCCCCGGACAGGGGCGTACGGGCAGTACTTC.

This clone has just one count. V gene TRBV5-1 combines with J gene TRBJ2-2; weak D call: TRBD1 (5 bases). Germline CDR1 and CDR2: SGHRS and YFSETQ. The CDR3 has 15 residues. Trimming took 2 bases from V and 2 from J, leaving 10 bases between them. CDR3 region: CASSFRTYNTGELFF. CDR3 DNA sequence: TGCGCCAGCAGCTTTAGGACATACAACACCGGGGAGCTGTTTTTT.

This clone has only a few counts. The chain links TRBV2 to TRBJ2-1, with D maybe TRBD2 (5 bases). Germline V gene lookup returns CDR1 SNHLY and CDR2 FYNNEI. The CDR3 consists of 14 residues. Trimming took off 4 bases at V and 7 bases at J, with 14 bases between the two ends. The CDR3 sequence: CASSVGSRKNEQFF. CDR3 in DNA: TGTGCCAGCAGTGTAGGGAGCCGTAAAAATGAGCAGTTCTTC.

The gene calls are TRBV21-1 and TRBJ1-3; TRBD1, the D gene given by the table, was not confirmed from the DNA. TRBV21-1 has pseudogene status. The CDR3 is 16 residues long. The CDR3 protein is CASSIRTGETGNTIYF. In DNA form, the CDR3 reads TGTGCCAGCAGCATTCGGACAGGGGAGACGGGAAACACCATATATTTT.

V usage is TRBV5-1 and J usage is TRBJ2-7, with TRBD1 identical over 7 bases. Germline V gene data show CDR1 as SGHRS and CDR2 as YFSETQ. Trimming at V came to 0 bases and at J to 3 bases, leaving 6 bases not matched to a gene. The CDR3 has 15 amino acids. The CDR3 nucleotides are TGCGCCAGCAGCTTGGCCTGGGCAGGGGGCTACGAGCAGTACTTC. Translating gives CASSLAWAGGYEQYF. The complete variable domain, with remaining parts taken from reference TRBV5-1 and TRBJ2-7, reads KAGVTQTPRYLIKTRGQQVTLSCSPISGHRSVSWYQQTPGQGLQFLFEYFSETQRNKGNFPGRFSGRQFSNSRSEMNVSTLELGDSALYLCASSLAWAGGYEQYFGPGTRLTVT.

This clone was seen a single time. V usage is TRBV5-1 and J usage is TRBJ2-3, with D possibly being TRBD2 (5 bases). The germline CDR1 and CDR2 sequences are SGHRS and YFSETQ. Between the trimmed V and J ends, which lost 4 bases and 6 bases, there was a span of 18 bases. This CDR3 spans 15 amino acids. The CDR3 loop reads CASSPSGGLGDTQYF. DNA for the CDR3: TGCGCCAGCAGCCCCTCTGGCGGGTTGGGGGATACGCAGTATTTT.